The 11 T cell receptor beta chains in this list originate from one sample, sequenced in a study of CXCR3-negative and CXCR3-positive naive CD8 T cells. Libraries of TRB cDNA were made by 5' RACE and carried UMIs. TCRdb reprocessed the 5' RACE reads and reports one entry per CDR3 protein, with no DNA. The sample totals about 130,000 distinct CDR3 sequences; its top ten clones hold around 0.62%. No cognate antigen is known for these TCRs. Study-level points and caveats: Naive cells with CXCR3 showed TRB CDR3s that were more hydrophobic than those in CXCR3-negative naive cells.

The sample taken for sequencing was naive CXCR3+ CD8+ T cells from blood. As for subset: CD45RO-CCR7+CD27+CD95- naive CD8+ T cells expressing CXCR3 (TNR3+). All receptors come from a human donor in good health. Some clones in this sample may be carry-over from other donors' samples.

The chain recombines TRBV28 with TRBJ1-5; TCRdb selects TRBD1, and the lack of DNA leaves this call unchecked. CDR3 length: 15 amino acids. Germline V lookup: CDR1 MDHEN, CDR2 SYDVKM. This CDR3 reads CASSQQGAGNQPQHF.

The V call is TRBV29-1, the J call TRBJ1-1; TCRdb designates TRBD1, a call that cannot be tested without DNA. CDR3 length equals 15 residues. Germline values: CDR1 SQVTM, CDR2 ANQGSEA. The CDR3 sequence: CSARDRGLYYTEAFF.

The chain uses TRBV7-9 and TRBJ2-3; the D call from TCRdb, TRBD2, cannot be confirmed without DNA. This CDR3 is 16 amino acids long. Germline V CDR1 and CDR2: SEHNR, FQNEAQ (reference sequence). This CDR3 is CASSPYGGARTDTQYF.

The chain is built from TRBV27 and TRBJ2-1; as DNA is missing, the TRBD2 call by TCRdb cannot be tested. Germline CDR1 reads MNHEY; CDR2 reads SMNVEV (reference sequence). CDR3 length equals 15 residues. CDR3 region: CASSLSLAGVNEQFF.

V gene TRBV16 combines with J gene TRBJ1-3. This CDR3 has 14 amino acids. CDR1 KGHSY and CDR2 FQNENV come from the germline V gene. CDR3 protein: CASRPHGSGNTIYF. Together with reference TRBV16 and TRBJ1-3, the CDR3 gives the full variable domain: GEEVAQTPKHLVRGEGQKAKLYCAPIKGHSYVFWYQQVLKNEFKFLISFQNENVFDETGMPKERFSAKCLPNSPCSLEIQATKLEDSAVYFCASRPHGSGNTIYFGEGSWLTVV.

The chain uses TRBV19 and TRBJ2-1; TCRdb's D call of TRBD2 is untestable without DNA. The CDR3 sequence is 13 residues long. The germline CDR1 and CDR2 sequences are LNHDA and SQIVND (reference sequence). CDR3 region: CAISEDFYNEQFF.

The chain is built from TRBV29-1 and TRBJ1-1; TCRdb gives TRBD1 as the D gene, but with no DNA this cannot be confirmed. The CDR3 spans 12 residues. Germline V gives CDR1 SQVTM, CDR2 ANQGSEA. This CDR3 is CSLRPGDTEAFF.

The J gene is TRBJ2-7, the V gene TRBV29-1; TCRdb outputs TRBD1, but without DNA this stays unchecked. The CDR3 consists of 15 residues. From germline, CDR1 is SQVTM and CDR2 ANQGSEA. CDR3 region: CSVVPGAGISYEQYF.

The V gene is TRBV4-1, the J gene TRBJ1-2; TCRdb indicates TRBD1, and absent DNA this call remains unverified. The CDR3 sequence is 15 residues long. Germline CDR1 and CDR2: MGHRA and YSYEKL. The CDR3 loop reads CASSHLQGTNYGYTF.

V is TRBV28 and J is TRBJ1-1; the D call of TRBD1 rests on TCRdb alone, since no DNA is present to check it. From germline, CDR1 is MDHEN and CDR2 SYDVKM. This CDR3 is built from 12 residues. CDR3 region: CASSSEWDEAFF.

The chain has TRBV6-5 and TRBJ1-2; TCRdb outputs TRBD1, but without DNA this stays unchecked. This CDR3 spans 16 amino acids. CDR1 MNHEY and CDR2 SVGAGI come from the germline V gene. The CDR3 sequence: CASSSTLDRANYGYTF.